This T cell receptor (beta chain) was documented in a study of shared T cell receptors in the human thymus. The repertoire was sequenced with immunoSEQ multiplex PCR; TCRdb's copy has only in-frame clones and lacks some. The sample lists 700,000 or so clones, approximately 85% seen once, with around 0.01% in the top ten. This sample was also put to use in a study of human thymus T cells. From that paper: Thymus was obtained from resections taken during corrective heart surgery.

Specimen: thymocytes. This TCR came from a girl less than two years old with a congenital heart defect.

This chain's CDR3 is CASSTTGGHGYTF. The CDR3 bases are TGTGCCAGTAGCACTACAGGGGGGCATGGCTACACCTTC. The V and J genes are TRBV19 and TRBJ1-2; 8 bases line up with TRBD1. V shed 6 bases, J shed 6 bases, and the junction held 6 bases outside the gene matches. Per germline, CDR1 LNHDA and CDR2 SQIVND (reference sequence). CDR3 length: 13 residues.